The 21 T cell receptor beta chains presented below share a single source sample, sequenced in a study of T cells after posttransplantation cyclophosphamide. A marrow graft followed busulfan-fludarabine conditioning, with cyclophosphamide on days +3 and +4. The method was immunoSEQ multiplex PCR; TCRdb's version includes in-frame clones alone and lacks a portion of them. This record lists roughly 10,000 clones, none seen once only, and the top ten clones contain roughly 28%. Source: PBMCs, taken after allogeneic stem cell transplant with posttransplant cyclophosphamide. Receptors were obtained from a female patient between 35 and 55 years old who received an allogeneic stem cell transplant from a related donor, was CMV-positive, and had no GVHD. The T cells may come from the graft donor.

This clone was observed a few times. The same CDR3 arises from other DNA sequences in this sample as well. V and J are TRBV9 and TRBJ2-7; possible D gene TRBD1, 5 bases. V lost 6 bases and J lost 4, with 20 bases in between. Germline-derived CDR1 and CDR2 are SGDLS and YYNGEE. There are 15 residues in the CDR3. The CDR3 DNA is TGTGCCAGCATTTTCAAACAGGAGACGGCATACGAGCAGTACTTC. Translation: CASIFKQETAYEQYF. Full variable domain (missing parts from reference TRBV9 and TRBJ2-7): DSGVTQTPKHLITATGQRVTLRCSPRSGDLSVYWYQQSLDQGLQFLIQYYNGEERAKGNILERFSAQQFPDLHSELNLSSLELGDSALYFCASIFKQETAYEQYFGPGTRLTVT.

This clone was recorded at least ten times. The V gene is TRBV4-3, the J gene TRBJ2-5, with 10 positions matching TRBD2. The trim removed 2 bases at V and 2 bases at J, leaving 2 bases unmatched. This CDR3 has 15 amino acids. Germline V CDR1 and CDR2: LGHNA, YSLEER. For the CDR3, the DNA is TGCGCCAGCAGCCAAAGGGGACTAGCGCAAGAGACCCAGTACTTC. Translated, it gives CASSQRGLAQETQYF.

Worth noting for this clone: A much larger clone differs by one base, so this may be a read error. Other DNA sequences within the sample encode an identical CDR3. The V gene is TRBV9, the J gene TRBJ2-7, with 7 bases lining up with TRBD1. The germline gives CDR1 SGDLS, CDR2 YYNGEE. Trimming at V came to 8 bases and at J to 4 bases, leaving 15 bases not matched to a gene. The CDR3 sequence is 15 residues long. CDR3 coding DNA: TGTGCCAGTTGTTTCAAACAGGGGACGGCATACGAGCAGTACTTC. It encodes CASCFKQGTAYEQYF. Together with reference TRBV9 and TRBJ2-7, the CDR3 gives the full variable domain: DSGVTQTPKHLITATGQRVTLRCSPRSGDLSVYWYQQSLDQGLQFLIQYYNGEERAKGNILERFSAQQFPDLHSELNLSSLELGDSALYFCASCFKQGTAYEQYFGPGTRLTVT.

This clone was picked up many times. This rearrangement joins TRBV7-2 to TRBJ2-2; TRBD1 aligns across 10 bases. The CDR3 has 15 residues. V gave up 4 bases and J gave up 3 bases; unmatched junction bases: 2. CDR1 is SGHTA and CDR2 is FQGNSA in the germline V gene. The CDR3, as DNA: TGTGCCAGCAGCTCGGACAGGGGGTACACCGGGGAGCTGTTTTTT. It translates to CASSSDRGYTGELFF.

This clone occurred many times. This chain links TRBV11-3 with TRBJ2-2; tentatively, D is TRBD1 (6 bases). The CDR3 sequence is 14 residues long. CDR1 SGHNT and CDR2 YENEEA come from the germline V gene. Trimming shortened V by 5 bases and J by 4 bases, and 11 bases separated the two germline ends. The CDR3 sequence is CASSPQGGTGELFF. The CDR3 nucleotides are TGTGCCAGCAGCCCACAGGGTGGCACCGGGGAGCTGTTTTTT.

This clone has a count of ten or more. The chain joins TRBV6-2 or TRBV6-3 to TRBJ1-1; D is possibly TRBD1 (5 bases). Trimming cost V 2 bases and J 5 bases, with 9 bases left between them. The CDR3 has 13 amino acids. CDR1 is MNHEY and CDR2 is SVGEGT in the germline V gene. CDR3: CASSYAGMTEAFF. CDR3 coding DNA: TGTGCCAGCAGTTACGCAGGGATGACTGAAGCTTTCTTT.

This clone came up many times. This sequence joins TRBV5-4 and TRBJ2-5, with 9 bases matching TRBD2. The CDR3 has 15 residues. Germline V gene sequence: CDR1 SGHNT, CDR2 YYREEE (reference sequence). V lost 6 bases to trimming and J lost 5 bases; unmatched junction nucleotides: 11. This chain's CDR3 is CASTTRQRGVETQYF. CDR3 coding DNA: TGTGCCAGCACCACCCGCCAGCGGGGGGTCGAGACCCAGTACTTC. The whole variable domain, filled in from reference TRBV5-4 and TRBJ2-5, reads ETGVTQSPTHLIKTRGQQVTLRCSSQSGHNTVSWYQQALGQGPQFIFQYYREEENGRGNFPPRFSGLQFPNYSSELNVNALELDDSALYLCASTTRQRGVETQYFGPGTRLLVL.

This clone was counted many times. The V call is TRBV5-4, the J call TRBJ2-7; no definite D call. Germline assignment: CDR1 SGHNT and CDR2 YYREEE (reference sequence). This CDR3 is built from 14 residues. The V end was cut by 0 bases, the J end by 0 bases, with 7 bases between. CDR3 sequence (DNA): TGTGCCAGCAGCTTGGTTTCTCCCTCCTACGAGCAGTACTTC. This encodes CASSLVSPSYEQYF.

This clone has more than one count but fewer than ten. Additional DNA sequences in this sample encode the identical CDR3. J is TRBJ2-7 and V is TRBV9; D not certain. The CDR3 extends over 15 amino acids. In germline, CDR1 is SGDLS, CDR2 YYNGEE. The V end was cut by 9 bases, the J end by 4 bases, with 23 bases between. The CDR3 sequence: CAIIFKQKTAYEQYF. DNA of the CDR3: TGTGCCATTATTTTCAAACAGAAGACGGCATACGAGCAGTACTTC. The full variable domain, in which reference TRBV9 and TRBJ2-7 provide the parts outside the CDR3, is DSGVTQTPKHLITATGQRVTLRCSPRSGDLSVYWYQQSLDQGLQFLIQYYNGEERAKGNILERFSAQQFPDLHSELNLSSLELGDSALYFCAIIFKQKTAYEQYFGPGTRLTVT.

In its sample, this clone was seen many times. This sequence joins TRBV7-2 and TRBJ1-2; 9 bases line up with TRBD1. Germline V gives CDR1 SGHTA, CDR2 FQGNSA. The CDR3 runs 15 residues. Unmatched junction bases numbered 4, after V lost 2 bases and J lost 3 bases. The CDR3 DNA reads TGTGCCAGCAGCTTAAAACAGGGGGCGGACTATGGCTACACCTTC. Translating it yields CASSLKQGADYGYTF.

This clone showed up many times. The chain combines TRBV4-1 with TRBJ1-2, with D possibly TRBD1 on 5 matching bases. Trimming took 0 bases from V and 0 from J, leaving 20 bases between them. The germline V gene encodes CDR1 MGHRA and CDR2 YSYEKL. The CDR3 covers 19 residues. The chain's CDR3 is CASSQDRNTGSRANYGYTF. In DNA form, the CDR3 reads TGCGCCAGCAGCCAAGATCGTAACACAGGCAGTAGGGCTAACTATGGCTACACCTTC.

This clone showed up many times. The rearrangement joins TRBV5-1 to TRBJ2-1, with 8 bases aligning to TRBD1. Germline CDR1 reads SGHRS; CDR2 reads YFSETQ. V trimming: 4 bases; J trimming: 4 bases; junction bases outside the gene matches: 4. This CDR3 contains 14 residues. CDR3 nucleotide sequence: TGCGCCAGCAGCCTGGGACAGGTGTACAATGAGCAGTTCTTC. Protein sequence: CASSLGQVYNEQFF.

This clone showed up many times. This chain links TRBV5-6 with TRBJ2-3; 8 nucleotides match TRBD2. J gave up 0 bases and V 1 base, and 13 bases lay outside the gene matches. The CDR3 is 19 amino acids. CDR1 and CDR2 (germline): SGHDT, YYEEEE. The CDR3 nucleotides read TGTGCCAGCAGCTTGATTGTTTTTGGCGGGGGGCTAAGCACAGATACGCAGTATTTT. Amino acid sequence: CASSLIVFGGGLSTDTQYF.

This clone has a count of ten or more. V and J are TRBV2 and TRBJ1-1; D might be TRBD1 (5 bases). This CDR3 has 15 residues. The V end was cut by 0 bases, the J end by 2 bases, with 10 bases between. Germline CDR1 reads SNHLY; CDR2 reads FYNNEI. This chain's CDR3 is CASSEAGRGNTEAFF. The CDR3 bases are TGTGCCAGCAGTGAAGCCGGAAGGGGCAACACTGAAGCTTTCTTT. The full variable domain, in which reference TRBV2 and TRBJ1-1 provide the parts outside the CDR3, is EPEVTQTPSHQVTQMGQEVILRCVPISNHLYFYWYRQILGQKVEFLVSFYNNEISEKSEIFDDQFSVERPDGSNFTLKIRSTKLEDSAMYFCASSEAGRGNTEAFFGQGTRLTVV.

This clone was detected ten times or more. The CDR3 sequence: CASSFTSGGALPYNEQFF. The CDR3 region has the DNA TGTGCCAGCAGCTTTACTAGCGGGGGGGCCTTACCCTACAATGAGCAGTTCTTC. The chain employs TRBV11-2 and TRBJ2-1, with 13 bases aligning to TRBD2. The V and J ends lost 3 bases and 2 bases, in that order; junction bases with no gene match: 7. The CDR3 extends over 18 amino acids. The germline V gene has CDR1 SGHAT and CDR2 FQNNGV. The full variable domain, with the rest looked up from reference TRBV11-2 and TRBJ2-1, is EAGVAQSPRYKIIEKRQSVAFWCNPISGHATLYWYQQILGQGPKLLIQFQNNGVVDDSQLPKDRFSAERLKGVDSTLKIQPAKLEDSAVYLCASSFTSGGALPYNEQFFGPGTRLTVL.

This clone was picked up many times. For the CDR3, the DNA is TGTGCCACCAGCAGAGAAATACAGGGCGGCTCTGGAAACACCATATATTTT. This sequence encodes CATSREIQGGSGNTIYF. The rearrangement links TRBV15 to TRBJ1-3; the D gene is possibly TRBD1 (6 bases). Germline loops: CDR1 LNHNV, CDR2 YYDKDF (reference sequence). V was trimmed by 0 bases and J by 0 bases, leaving 12 bases between them. The CDR3 runs to 17 residues.

In its sample, this clone was seen many times. The genes are TRBV28 and TRBJ1-1; the D is unclear. The CDR3 is 13 amino acids. The germline V and J ends were trimmed by 6 bases and 6 bases, with 14 bases remaining between them. Germline-derived CDR1 and CDR2 are MDHEN and SYDVKM. The DNA of the CDR3 is TGTGCCAGCAGCCGGGTTGACCCCCCTGAAGCTTTCTTT. Protein: CASSRVDPPEAFF.

This clone occurred many times. The chain has TRBV5-6 and TRBJ1-2, with D unclear. Looked up from germline, CDR1 is SGHDT and CDR2 is YYEEEE. V was clipped by 1 base and J by 8 bases, with 12 bases between them. The CDR3 runs 13 residues. CDR3 residues: CASSLRVTGGYTF. In nucleotides, the CDR3 is TGTGCCAGCAGCTTGCGGGTTACCGGAGGCTACACCTTC.

This chain uses TRBV23-1 with TRBJ2-1, with D maybe TRBD1 (5 bases). TRBV23-1 is designated an ORF whose function remains uncertain. Trimming left V 6 bases short and J 7 bases short, with 13 bases between. The CDR3 totals 13 residues. DNA for the CDR3: TGCGCCAGCAGCCCCAGTCCAGGGAATGAGCAGTTCTTC. The encoded protein is CASSPSPGNEQFF.

This clone was picked up many times. In DNA, the CDR3 is TGCGCCAGCAGTCACGGAGGGGGCTATAACTATGGCTACACCTTC. This encodes CASSHGGGYNYGYTF. The chain couples TRBV23-1 to TRBJ1-2; 7 positions agree with TRBD1. TRBV23-1 is an open reading frame whose function is uncertain. This CDR3 has 15 amino acids. V was pared by 3 bases and J by 1 base, with 5 bases of the junction left unmatched.

Many counts were recorded for this clone. The chain carries TRBV5-1 and TRBJ2-5; no clear D gene. CDR1 is SGHRS, CDR2 YFSETQ, per germline. V dropped 4 bases and J dropped 2 bases, with 3 bases sitting between them. CDR3 length equals 11 residues. The CDR3 region is CASSLQETQYF. CDR3 sequence (DNA): TGCGCCAGCAGCCTACAAGAGACCCAGTACTTC.